These 7 T cell receptor beta chains originate from one sample sequenced in a study of cytomegalovirus exposure and HLA in healthy donors. Repertoires were generated with immunoSEQ multiplex PCR, while TCRdb's copy carries only in-frame clones and drops some. Among roughly 98,000 clones listed, roughly 90% were seen once. Sample: PBMCs. The receptors were gathered from a man aged 18-30 years in good health and CMV-seropositive.

The J gene is TRBJ1-1, the V gene TRBV7-9; no definite D call. The CDR3 totals 14 residues. The V gene lost 1 base and the J gene lost 3 bases, with 9 bases spanning the gap. Germline V CDR1 and CDR2: SEHNR, FQNEAQ (reference sequence). The CDR3 loop reads CASSLVNEDTEAFF. CDR3 sequence (DNA): TGTGCCAGCAGCTTAGTTAACGAGGACACTGAAGCTTTCTTT.

V and J are TRBV7-9 and TRBJ2-7, with TRBD1 identical over 11 bases. V gave up 5 bases and J gave up 2 bases; unmatched junction bases: 5. The CDR3 totals 15 residues. Germline V gene data show CDR1 as SEHNR and CDR2 as FQNEAQ (reference sequence). CDR3 DNA: TGTGCCAGCAGCGCACCGGGACAGGGGGCCTACGAGCAGTACTTC. Amino acids: CASSAPGQGAYEQYF.

The V gene is TRBV7-3, the J gene TRBJ2-2, with 12 bases fitting TRBD2. Looked up from germline, CDR1 is SGHTA and CDR2 is FQGTGA. The length of the CDR3 is 15 residues. The trim removed 3 bases at V and 7 bases at J, leaving 3 bases unmatched. The CDR3 nucleotides read TGTGCCAGCAGCTTGACTAGCGGGGGAGTCGGGGAGCTGTTTTTT. Protein product: CASSLTSGGVGELFF.

This clone appeared a single time. The rearrangement links TRBV7-9 to TRBJ2-7, with 8 positions matching TRBD2. In germline, CDR1 is SEHNR, CDR2 FQNEAQ (reference sequence). The CDR3 is 15 residues long. V shed 0 bases and J 4 bases; nucleotides not matched to a gene: 5. The DNA of the CDR3 is TGTGCCAGCAGCTTAGCGGTAGCGGGAAATTACGAGCAGTACTTC. Residues: CASSLAVAGNYEQYF. Using reference TRBV7-9 and TRBJ2-7 for the parts outside the CDR3, the full variable domain is DTGVSQNPRHKITKRGQNVTFRCDPISEHNRLYWYRQTLGQGPEFLTYFQNEAQLEKSRLLSDRFSAERPKGSFSTLEIQRTEQGDSAMYLCASSLAVAGNYEQYFGPGTRLTVT.

The chain uses TRBV4-3 and TRBJ2-3, with TRBD2 identical over 7 bases. In germline, CDR1 is LGHNA, CDR2 YSLEER. This CDR3 region has 15 residues. Germline trimming cut 0 bases from V and 3 bases from J; bases unmatched to any gene: 3. CDR3 sequence (DNA): TGCGCCAGCAGCCAAGAGGGCGGGGGTACAGATACGCAGTATTTT. As protein: CASSQEGGGTDTQYF.

The chain uses TRBV7-2 and TRBJ1-2; D possibly corresponds to TRBD1 (5 bases). The germline V gene has CDR1 SGHTA and CDR2 FQGNSA. The CDR3 has 15 amino acids. Trimming stripped 5 bases from V and 8 bases from J, with 21 bases between. This CDR3 reads CASSPYLEGEEGYTF. Here the CDR3 DNA reads TGTGCCAGCAGCCCCTATCTCGAAGGGGAAGAAGGCTACACCTTC.

This clone was seen once. The rearrangement uses TRBV2 and TRBJ2-3; tentative D call: TRBD1 (6 bases). Trimming left V 3 bases short and J 1 base short, with 11 bases between. Germline CDR1 reads SNHLY; CDR2 reads FYNNEI. The CDR3 is 15 amino acids. The CDR3 region has the DNA TGTGCCAGCAGTGAGGGCAGGGGTGGCACAGATACGCAGTATTTT. It translates to CASSEGRGGTDTQYF.